These T cell receptor beta chains were read from a single sample in a study of blood T cell repertoires in COVID-19. Assay: immunoSEQ multiplex PCR; the TCRdb copy retains only in-frame clones and omits some. The sample has approximately 500,000 clones, less than 90% seen once. Input material: peripheral blood. The receptors were gathered from a woman in her forties or fifties with COVID-19, enrolled during active disease. Both conserved end residues are part of each CDR3. The order of the fields is J gene, V gene, D gene, clone size, CDR3 DNA, CDR3 protein. A D gene is named only where the DNA matches it firmly. Part of the rows lack a size; the others show once, few, many or a class for expanded clones.

j_call: TRBJ2-5
v_call: TRBV3-1/TRBV3-2
d_call: .
clone_size: .
cdr3_nt: TGTGCCAGCAGCCAGGGTAGCGAGGAGACCCAGTACTTC
cdr3_aa: CASSQGSEETQYF

j_call: TRBJ1-2
v_call: TRBV7-9
d_call: TRBD1
clone_size: .
cdr3_nt: TGTGCCAGCAGCTTGACAGGGGCGTATGGCTACACCTTC
cdr3_aa: CASSLTGAYGYTF

j_call: TRBJ2-2
v_call: TRBV24-1
d_call: TRBD1
clone_size: .
cdr3_nt: TGTGCCACCAGTGCCGTCACGGGACAGCCCACCGGGGAGCTGTTTTTT
cdr3_aa: CATSAVTGQPTGELFF

j_call: TRBJ2-5
v_call: TRBV3-1/TRBV3-2
d_call: TRBD2
clone_size: .
cdr3_nt: TGTGCCAGCAGCTCAAGCGGGGGGAAAGAGACCCAGTACTTC
cdr3_aa: CASSSSGGKETQYF

j_call: TRBJ1-3
v_call: TRBV30
d_call: .
clone_size: .
cdr3_nt: TGTGCCTGGAACACCGCTTTCTCTGGAAACACCATATATTTT
cdr3_aa: CAWNTAFSGNTIYF

j_call: TRBJ1-2
v_call: TRBV19
d_call: .
clone_size: .
cdr3_nt: TGTGCCAGTACCCAAGGTCCGGTTGAAGGACAGACGCCTTACACCTTC
cdr3_aa: CASTQGPVEGQTPYTF

j_call: TRBJ1-1
v_call: TRBV5-1
d_call: .
clone_size: .
cdr3_nt: TGCGCCAGCAGCGGTTGGGGGGAGAACACTGAAGCTTTCTTT
cdr3_aa: CASSGWGENTEAFF

j_call: TRBJ1-1
v_call: TRBV6-2/TRBV6-3
d_call: .
clone_size: few
cdr3_nt: TGTGCCAGCAGTTACTCGAAGGGGGGGTGGAACACTGAAGCTTTCTTT
cdr3_aa: CASSYSKGGWNTEAFF

j_call: TRBJ2-1
v_call: TRBV6-5
d_call: .
clone_size: .
cdr3_nt: TGTGCCAGCAGAGAGGGAGATCCGGGCAATGAGCAGTTCTTC
cdr3_aa: CASREGDPGNEQFF

j_call: TRBJ1-1
v_call: TRBV5-1
d_call: .
clone_size: few
cdr3_nt: TGCGCCAGCAGCTTTTACGAGGGCACTGAAGCTTTCTTT
cdr3_aa: CASSFYEGTEAFF

j_call: TRBJ1-2
v_call: TRBV5-4
d_call: TRBD1
clone_size: few
cdr3_nt: TGTGCCAGCAGAAATCCGGGACAGTCCTATGGCTACACCTTC
cdr3_aa: CASRNPGQSYGYTF

j_call: TRBJ2-5
v_call: TRBV3-1/TRBV3-2
d_call: TRBD2
clone_size: .
cdr3_nt: TGTGCCAGCAGCCAAGGGATCCACCGGATGGGGGGGGAGACCCAGTACTTC
cdr3_aa: CASSQGIHRMGGETQYF

j_call: TRBJ1-4
v_call: TRBV11-2
d_call: .
clone_size: .
cdr3_nt: TGTGCCAGCAGCTTCGATTCAGGTTCTAATGAAAAACTGTTTTTT
cdr3_aa: CASSFDSGSNEKLFF

j_call: TRBJ2-3
v_call: TRBV28
d_call: .
clone_size: .
cdr3_nt: TGTGCCAGCAGTTTACTGGGCGGGGGCGGAGGAACAGATACGCAGTATTTT
cdr3_aa: CASSLLGGGGGTDTQYF

j_call: TRBJ2-7
v_call: TRBV6-5
d_call: .
clone_size: .
cdr3_nt: TGTGCCGTTGCCGAAAGGACACTGTTTTACGAGCAGTACTTC
cdr3_aa: CAVAERTLFYEQYF

j_call: TRBJ1-1
v_call: TRBV5-1
d_call: .
clone_size: .
cdr3_nt: TGCGCCAGCAGGGCCCCATCAAGCACTGAAGCTTTCTTT
cdr3_aa: CASRAPSSTEAFF

j_call: TRBJ2-1
v_call: TRBV7-2
d_call: .
clone_size: .
cdr3_nt: TGTGCCAGCAGCCGCGCAGGCGATGAGCAGTTCTTC
cdr3_aa: CASSRAGDEQFF